A selection of T cell receptor beta chains follows, all from one sample in a study of human T cells and chemical hapten exposure. TCRdb reprocessed the RACE reads via MiXCR and lists one record per CDR3 protein. The table has about 120,000 distinct CDR3 sequences, about 14% seen once. Specimen: whole blood, collected in connection with sensitization to the hapten diphenylcyclopropenone (DPC). These receptors were taken from a young woman with alopecia areata. Some clones in this sample may be carry-over from other donors' samples. The CDR3 runs from the conserved cysteine through the conserved F or W. The order of the fields is J gene, clone size, V gene, D gene, CDR3 DNA, CDR3 protein. D genes are given only for firm matches. Only some rows state a clone size, as once, few, many or a class for expanded clones.

J gene: TRBJ2-1
clone size: few
V gene: TRBV2
D gene: TRBD2
CDR3 DNA: TGTGCCAGCAGTGAGCGGGGGGGCCCCGATGAGCAGTTCTTC
CDR3 protein: CASSERGGPDEQFF

J gene: TRBJ2-7
clone size: few
V gene: TRBV18
D gene: -
CDR3 DNA: TGTGCCAGCTCACCACCGGTCAGCAGTTTGTACGAGCAGTACTTC
CDR3 protein: CASSPPVSSLYEQYF

J gene: TRBJ2-1
clone size: many
V gene: TRBV29-1
D gene: TRBD1
CDR3 DNA: TGCAGCGCCGGGGACAGTGCCCCCTACAATGAGCAGTTCTTC
CDR3 protein: CSAGDSAPYNEQFF

J gene: TRBJ1-5
clone size: many
V gene: TRBV7-2
D gene: -
CDR3 DNA: TGTGCCAGCAGCTCGAGGGGGGGCAATCAGCCCCAGCATTTT
CDR3 protein: CASSSRGGNQPQHF

J gene: TRBJ2-5
clone size: -
V gene: TRBV3-1
D gene: TRBD1
CDR3 DNA: TGTGCCAGCAGCCGGGACAGGGGGCTAAAAGAGACCCAGTACTTC
CDR3 protein: CASSRDRGLKETQYF

J gene: TRBJ1-2
clone size: -
V gene: TRBV7-8
D gene: -
CDR3 DNA: TGTGCCAGCAGCTTCTCGACAGACTATGGCTACACCTTC
CDR3 protein: CASSFSTDYGYTF

J gene: TRBJ2-7
clone size: -
V gene: TRBV27
D gene: -
CDR3 DNA: TGTGCCAGCAGTATGGGACGTACCTCCTACGAGCAGTACTTC
CDR3 protein: CASSMGRTSYEQYF

J gene: TRBJ1-2
clone size: few
V gene: TRBV11-2
D gene: -
CDR3 DNA: TGTGCCAGCAGCTTAGCCCCTCGGGGGCGCCGCGGTAGCTATGGCTACACCTTC
CDR3 protein: CASSLAPRGRRGSYGYTF

J gene: TRBJ1-1
clone size: many
V gene: TRBV6-5
D gene: -
CDR3 DNA: TGTGCCAGCAGCTTTGACAGGAACACTGAAGCTTTCTTT
CDR3 protein: CASSFDRNTEAFF

J gene: TRBJ2-1
clone size: many
V gene: TRBV20-1
D gene: TRBD2
CDR3 DNA: TGCAGTGCGTGGACTAGCGGGGGGGCCGGGTCTAATGAGCAGTTCTTC
CDR3 protein: CSAWTSGGAGSNEQFF

J gene: TRBJ2-7
clone size: many
V gene: TRBV9
D gene: -
CDR3 DNA: TGTGCCAGCAGCGTAGGGGATCGGGGCGAGCAGTACTTC
CDR3 protein: CASSVGDRGEQYF

J gene: TRBJ1-5
clone size: -
V gene: TRBV5-1
D gene: TRBD1
CDR3 DNA: TGCGCCAGCAGCTTGAGCCGGGACAGGGGGTCTCAGCCCCAGCATTTT
CDR3 protein: CASSLSRDRGSQPQHF

J gene: TRBJ1-1
clone size: -
V gene: TRBV5-5
D gene: -
CDR3 DNA: TGTGCCAGCAGCCTCAATCCCCGGGGGACTAACACTGAAGCTTTCTTT
CDR3 protein: CASSLNPRGTNTEAFF

J gene: TRBJ2-2
clone size: few
V gene: TRBV7-9
D gene: -
CDR3 DNA: TGTGCCAGCAGCCCGGACTCCCTTACCGGGGAGCTGTTTTTT
CDR3 protein: CASSPDSLTGELFF

J gene: TRBJ1-5
clone size: many
V gene: TRBV7-8
D gene: -
CDR3 DNA: TGTGCCAGCAGCTTAATGACGGGGAGGGAGCCCCAGCATTTT
CDR3 protein: CASSLMTGREPQHF

J gene: TRBJ2-2
clone size: few
V gene: TRBV24-1
D gene: TRBD1
CDR3 DNA: TGTGCCACCAGTGATTCTGGGACAGGGCACACCGGGGAGCTGTTTTTT
CDR3 protein: CATSDSGTGHTGELFF

J gene: TRBJ2-1
clone size: -
V gene: TRBV29-1
D gene: TRBD1
CDR3 DNA: TGCAGCGCAGAAAAGGGACAGTACAATGAGCAGTTCTTC
CDR3 protein: CSAEKGQYNEQFF

J gene: TRBJ2-7
clone size: -
V gene: TRBV4-1
D gene: -
CDR3 DNA: TGCGCCAGCAGCCAAGATCTGGGCAGGGGCAACGAGCAGTACTTC
CDR3 protein: CASSQDLGRGNEQYF

J gene: TRBJ1-6
clone size: many
V gene: TRBV5-8
D gene: TRBD1
CDR3 DNA: TGTGCCAGCAGCCGGGACAGGGATAATTCACCCCTCCACTTT
CDR3 protein: CASSRDRDNSPLHF

J gene: TRBJ2-2
clone size: many
V gene: TRBV6-5
D gene: -
CDR3 DNA: TGTGCCAGCAGTTACTCATCAGGGGTCACCGGGGAGCTGTTTTTT
CDR3 protein: CASSYSSGVTGELFF

J gene: TRBJ1-5
clone size: few
V gene: TRBV4-3
D gene: -
CDR3 DNA: TGCGCCAGCAGCCAAGCAACCGAACAGCCCCAGCATTTT
CDR3 protein: CASSQATEQPQHF

J gene: TRBJ1-4
clone size: many
V gene: TRBV30
D gene: TRBD1
CDR3 DNA: TGTGCCTGGAGCGTGGGACAGGGGTTTGAAAAACTGTTTTTT
CDR3 protein: CAWSVGQGFEKLFF

J gene: TRBJ1-6
clone size: -
V gene: TRBV5-5
D gene: -
CDR3 DNA: TGTGCCAGCAGCTTGGTTACTTCACCCCTCCACTTT
CDR3 protein: CASSLVTSPLHF

J gene: TRBJ2-2
clone size: few
V gene: TRBV6-2/TRBV6-3
D gene: -
CDR3 DNA: TGTGCCAGCAGTTTCGTGGCCGGGAACCTGAACACCGGGGAGCTGTTTTTT
CDR3 protein: CASSFVAGNLNTGELFF

J gene: TRBJ1-1
clone size: few
V gene: TRBV6-1
D gene: -
CDR3 DNA: TGTGCCAGCAGTGAGCGACAAACGGGGACTTCTGAAGCTTTCTTT
CDR3 protein: CASSERQTGTSEAFF

J gene: TRBJ1-2
clone size: many
V gene: TRBV7-2
D gene: TRBD1
CDR3 DNA: TGTGCCAGCAGCTTAAACAGGGGATTCGATGGCTACACCTTC
CDR3 protein: CASSLNRGFDGYTF

J gene: TRBJ2-7
clone size: many
V gene: TRBV28
D gene: TRBD1
CDR3 DNA: TGTGCCAGCAGTTCGGACAGGGGACTCTACGAGCAGTACTTC
CDR3 protein: CASSSDRGLYEQYF

J gene: TRBJ2-7
clone size: -
V gene: TRBV11-3
D gene: -
CDR3 DNA: TGTGCCAGCAGCTTAGGCCCTCCGGGGGCCAGGAACGAGCAGTACTTC
CDR3 protein: CASSLGPPGARNEQYF

J gene: TRBJ1-1
clone size: -
V gene: TRBV9
D gene: -
CDR3 DNA: TGTGCCAGCAGCGTAGATTCGCAGGGCACGGCTTTCTTT
CDR3 protein: CASSVDSQGTAFF

J gene: TRBJ1-5
clone size: -
V gene: TRBV21-1
D gene: -
CDR3 DNA: TGTGCCAGCTGGGTGGTTTGGTATCAGCCCCAGCATTTT
CDR3 protein: CASWVVWYQPQHF

J gene: TRBJ1-5
clone size: many
V gene: TRBV7-2
D gene: TRBD1
CDR3 DNA: TGTGCCAGCAGCTTAAGACAGGGGTTTTATCAGCCCCAGCATTTT
CDR3 protein: CASSLRQGFYQPQHF

J gene: TRBJ2-3
clone size: few
V gene: TRBV6-2/TRBV6-3
D gene: -
CDR3 DNA: TGTGCCAGCAGGCCTACACTTGGAGATACGCAGTATTTT
CDR3 protein: CASRPTLGDTQYF

J gene: TRBJ2-3
clone size: few
V gene: TRBV7-2
D gene: -
CDR3 DNA: TGTGCCAGCAGTTGGGACGTCAGCACAGATACGCAGTATTTT
CDR3 protein: CASSWDVSTDTQYF

J gene: TRBJ2-3
clone size: few
V gene: TRBV20-1
D gene: -
CDR3 DNA: TGCAGTGCTAGAAGACAGGCTAGCACAGATACGCAGTATTTT
CDR3 protein: CSARRQASTDTQYF

J gene: TRBJ1-2
clone size: many
V gene: TRBV18
D gene: -
CDR3 DNA: TGTGCCAGCTCACCACAGACAGACTCTTATGGCTACACCTTC
CDR3 protein: CASSPQTDSYGYTF

J gene: TRBJ2-2
clone size: few
V gene: TRBV20-1
D gene: -
CDR3 DNA: TGCAGTGCTAGATGGACGGCGAACGGGGAGCTGTTTTTT
CDR3 protein: CSARWTANGELFF

J gene: TRBJ2-3
clone size: -
V gene: TRBV29-1
D gene: -
CDR3 DNA: TGCAGCGGCGGTTTATCCACAGATACGCAGTATTTT
CDR3 protein: CSGGLSTDTQYF

J gene: TRBJ1-4
clone size: -
V gene: TRBV10-3
D gene: -
CDR3 DNA: TGTGCCATCAGGGGAACAGGGGAAAAACTGTTTTTT
CDR3 protein: CAIRGTGEKLFF